Following are 5 T cell receptor beta chains from one sample sequenced in a study of vaccination and CD4 T cells after COVID-19. Their cognate antigens are unknown. The treatment: approximately 10-day PBMC culture with coronavirus spike peptide pools or control peptides (ViraFEST assay). Those CD4+ T cells from the unexposed donor predate the COVID-19 pandemic (2011-2018). With the Oncomine TCR Beta short-read assay, DNA from cultured CD4+ T cells was sequenced. TCRdb fed the PCR reads into MiXCR, producing one record per CDR3 protein. The sample yields several thousand distinct CDR3 sequences, approximately 39% seen once. Sequencing input: CD4+ T cells from blood, cultured in vitro. These receptors came from a human donor in good health.

This clonotype has only a few counts. This chain links TRBV19 with TRBJ1-2; 9 bases agree with TRBD1. V lost 5 bases to trimming and J lost 5 bases; unmatched junction nucleotides: 12. This CDR3 has 16 amino acids. In germline, CDR1 is LNHDA, CDR2 SQIVND (reference sequence). The CDR3 nucleotides are TGTGCCAGTAGTGCTACCGGGACAGGGAGATATTATGGCTACACCTTC. This gives the protein CASSATGTGRYYGYTF.

This clonotype has just a few counts. V usage is TRBV7-2 and J usage is TRBJ1-2; 8 bases map to TRBD1. The CDR3 contains 15 residues. With 5 bases clipped from V and 7 bases from J, the junction kept 12 bases outside the gene matches. The V gene's germline CDR1 is SGHTA and CDR2 FQGNSA. The CDR3 region is CASSTTGQGLSGYTF. The CDR3 DNA follows: TGTGCCAGCAGCACTACCGGACAGGGTTTGTCTGGCTACACCTTC.

The V call is TRBV2, the J call TRBJ1-1; tentative D call: TRBD1 (6 bases). In germline, CDR1 is SNHLY, CDR2 FYNNEI. Trimming stripped 6 bases from V and 1 base from J, with 9 bases between. The CDR3 runs to 13 residues. The CDR3 loop is CASRTGQNTEAFF. CDR3 DNA: TGTGCCAGCAGGACAGGTCAGAACACTGAAGCTTTCTTT.

The chain combines TRBV6-1 with TRBJ2-7, with TRBD2 identical over 8 bases. Germline V lookup: CDR1 MNHNS, CDR2 SASEGT. With 5 bases clipped from V and 3 bases from J, the junction kept 12 bases outside the gene matches. There are 16 residues in the CDR3. The CDR3 protein is CASSTPIAGKNYEQYF. Written as DNA, the CDR3 is TGTGCCAGCAGTACCCCGATAGCGGGAAAGAACTACGAGCAGTACTTC.

This clonotype came up a few times. The chain joins TRBV11-2 to TRBJ1-2, with D unresolved. Trimming left V 1 base short and J 0 bases short, with 9 bases between. Germline CDR1 is SGHAT and CDR2 is FQNNGV. This CDR3 contains 15 residues. The CDR3 protein is CASSLVRSTNYGYTF. CDR3 in DNA: TGTGCCAGCAGCTTAGTTCGGTCTACTAACTATGGCTACACCTTC.